The clone carrying this T cell receptor (beta chain) was observed once. No antigen is known for it. Each donor's status was that of a healthy bone marrow donor. Germline V gene data show CDR1 as MNHEY and CDR2 as SVGAGI. Trimming pared 6 bases from V and 8 bases from J, leaving 22 bases between. The CDR3 covers 15 residues. The data were obtained in a study of cytomegalovirus exposure and HLA in healthy donors. Study-level results: Prior analysis indicated that the majority of TCR beta V segments exhibited productivity approximately 87% or approximately 30% of the time. The authors assumed roughly uniform sequencing depth across donors for presence/absence analyses.

PCR amplification relied on 60 Vbeta primers (plus 13 Jbeta primers). Clones were read by immunoSEQ multiplex PCR, and TCRdb kept only the in-frame ones, dropping some. In the table there are fewer than 200,000 clones, around 90% of which are singletons. This sequence joins TRBV6-5 and TRBJ1-1; D is unresolved. This receptor was taken from a boy between 2 and 10 years old in good health and CMV-seronegative. The sample taken for sequencing was PBMCs. The CDR3 DNA follows: TGTGCCAGCAGACAATCTCTGGGCCTGGCGGGAGAAGCTTTCTTT. It specifies CASRQSLGLAGEAFF.